This TCR beta chain was observed in a study of technical replicates of blood from several donors. Using immunoSEQ multiplex PCR, the repertoire was profiled, and TCRdb retains in-frame clones only, with some absent. The sample contains fewer than 80,000 clones, roughly 85% of which appear only once. Sample: PBMCs. The sequence came from a human donor in good health. Some clones in this sample may be carry-over from other donors' samples.

CDR3 sequence reads: CAWSGTANQPQHF. As DNA, the CDR3 is TGTGCCTGGAGTGGGACAGCTAATCAGCCCCAGCATTTT. The V call is TRBV30, the J call TRBJ1-5; D may be TRBD1 (6 bases). V was clipped by 1 base and J by 4 bases, with 8 bases between them. CDR1 is GTSNPN, CDR2 SVGIG, per germline (reference sequence). The CDR3 runs 13 residues.